These 9 T cell receptor beta chains were all obtained from the same sample, sequenced in a study of cytomegalovirus exposure and HLA in healthy donors. A multiplex PCR was run with 60 Vbeta primers and 13 Jbeta primers. Sequencing used immunoSEQ multiplex PCR; TCRdb keeps in-frame clones, though not all of them. The profile shows around 140,000 clones, about three quarters of them singletons. The sequenced sample consisted of PBMCs. The receptors originated from a female donor in good health and CMV-seronegative.

This clone appeared a few times. The rearrangement joins TRBV10-3 to TRBJ1-2; D gene ambiguous. The germline V gene has CDR1 ENHRY and CDR2 SYGVKD. Trimming removed 0 bases from V and 10 bases from J, with 9 bases in between. This CDR3 is 12 amino acids long. CDR3 sequence reads: CAISESAGVYTF. CDR3 nucleotides: TGTGCCATCAGTGAGTCCGCAGGTGTCTACACCTTC.

V usage is TRBV7-2 and J usage is TRBJ2-5, with 8 nucleotides matching TRBD1. The CDR3 length is 15 residues. The trim removed 1 base at V and 5 bases at J, leaving 6 bases unmatched. From germline, CDR1 is SGHTA and CDR2 FQGNSA. In nucleotides, the CDR3 is TGTGCCAGCAGCTTAGGTGGACAGGGCAGCGAGACCCAGTACTTC. As protein: CASSLGGQGSETQYF.

This clone was recorded only once. V and J are TRBV5-1 and TRBJ2-7, with TRBD1 matching over 7 bases. The CDR3 covers 14 residues. V shed 4 bases, J shed 6 bases, and the junction held 10 bases outside the gene matches. Germline lookup yields CDR1 SGHRS and CDR2 YFSETQ. The CDR3 DNA sequence: TGCGCCAGCAGCCCGGGGACAGCCAGTCCCGAGCAGTACTTC. Translating gives CASSPGTASPEQYF.

The chain is built from TRBV14 and TRBJ1-3, with 7 bases fitting TRBD1. The CDR3 length is 16 residues. Germline CDR1 is SGHDN and CDR2 is FVKESK. Trimming took 4 bases from V and 0 from J; bases not matched to a gene: 6. The CDR3: CASSRQGQLSGNTIYF. The DNA of the CDR3 is TGTGCCAGCAGCCGACAGGGCCAACTCTCTGGAAACACCATATATTTT.

The chain couples TRBV29-1 to TRBJ1-2, with 7 bases aligning to TRBD1. V was pared by 1 base and J by 8 bases, with 7 bases of the junction left unmatched. CDR3 size: 13 residues. Germline loops: CDR1 SQVTM, CDR2 ANQGSEA. CDR3 DNA: TGCAGCGTTGAAGGAGGGACAGCCTTAGGCTACACCTTC. This encodes CSVEGGTALGYTF.

This clone appeared a single time. One end of the junction varies from germline; a read error may be responsible. The rearrangement joins TRBV6-1 to TRBJ2-7; TRBD2 is a possible D gene (5 bases). The CDR3 is 13 amino acids. The V gene's germline CDR1 is MNHNS and CDR2 SASEGT. The CDR3 DNA follows: TGTGCCAGCAGAGAAGCGGCCACCTACGAGCAGTACTTC. Translating gives CASREAATYEQYF.

This CDR3 reads CASFQEGTDTQYF. Written as DNA, the CDR3 is TGTGCCAGCTTTCAGGAGGGGACAGATACGCAGTATTTT. The genes are TRBV2 and TRBJ2-3, with D perhaps TRBD2 (6 bases). In germline, CDR1 is SNHLY, CDR2 FYNNEI. The CDR3 spans 13 residues. The V gene lost 8 bases and the J gene lost 3 bases, with 12 bases spanning the gap.

This clone was picked up one time. The V gene is TRBV9, the J gene TRBJ2-5; 9 bases are shared with TRBD1. With the DNA end fitting TRBJ2-7 better, the J assignment may be wrong. Germline V CDR1 and CDR2: SGDLS, YYNGEE. The CDR3 totals 16 residues. CDR3 amino acids: CASSVEPGQGSIEQYF. CDR3 nucleotides: TGTGCCAGCAGCGTAGAGCCGGGACAGGGTTCAATCGAGCAGTACTTC.

The J gene is TRBJ2-5, the V gene TRBV21-1; the table's D call TRBD2 went unverified against the DNA. The DNA end favors TRBJ2-7, so the J call may be wrong. TRBV21-1 is an annotated pseudogene. The CDR3 spans 17 residues. CDR3 in amino acids: CASSKGPTLAVSYEQYF. CDR3 in DNA: TGTGCCAGCAGCAAAGGCCCCACCCTGGCGGTCTCCTACGAGCAGTACTTC.